Each of the 31 T cell receptor beta chains below was sequenced from the same sample in a study of response to subunit inactivated influenza vaccine. MiXCR, applied by TCRdb to the RT-PCR reads, yields one record per CDR3 protein. The sample records roughly 500,000 distinct CDR3 sequences, over 25% being singletons. The sequencing here drew on CD4+ T cells sorted from PBMCs, taken around 5 days after vaccination. The receptors come from a man between 45 and 60 years old who received an inactivated influenza vaccine.

This clonotype was counted once. The chain joins TRBV7-9 to TRBJ2-1, with D maybe TRBD2 (5 bases). V was trimmed by 5 bases and J by 7 bases, leaving 18 bases between them. The germline V gene has CDR1 SEHNR and CDR2 FQNEAQ (reference sequence). This CDR3 is built from 15 residues. CDR3 in amino acids: CASSGQAGPVNEQFF. CDR3 nucleotides: TGTGCCAGCAGCGGTCAGGCGGGTCCGGTGAATGAGCAGTTCTTC.

The chain links TRBV2 to TRBJ1-4; 8 bases map to TRBD1. Germline V gene lookup returns CDR1 SNHLY and CDR2 FYNNEI. There are 14 residues in the CDR3. Losses at the gene ends were 5 bases for V and 4 bases for J; bases not matched to a gene: 3. CDR3 region: CASSNRGDNEKLFF. The CDR3 nucleotides are TGTGCCAGCAGTAACAGGGGGGATAATGAAAAACTGTTTTTT.

The chain links TRBV12-3 or TRBV12-4 to TRBJ1-1; D call uncertain. V was shortened by 1 base and J by 4 bases, with 10 bases between the two germline ends. CDR3 size: 14 residues. CDR3 nucleotides: TGTGCCAGCAGTTTAGGGAAGTGGGCCACTGAAGCTTTCTTT. This sequence encodes CASSLGKWATEAFF.

V is TRBV5-1 and J is TRBJ2-3; 7 positions match TRBD2. CDR3 length: 15 amino acids. V was pared by 0 bases and J by 4 bases, with 5 bases of the junction left unmatched. Germline CDR1 SGHRS, CDR2 YFSETQ. The CDR3 DNA is TGCGCCAGCAGCTTGGAGGGCGGGAGTGCAGATACGCAGTATTTT. Its translation: CASSLEGGSADTQYF.

This clonotype was counted only a few times. This chain joins TRBV20-1 and TRBJ2-5, with 9 bases fitting TRBD2. The CDR3 is 13 amino acids. Germline loops: CDR1 DFQATT, CDR2 SNEGSKA (reference sequence). V lost 3 bases and J lost 6; bases outside the gene matches: 5. The CDR3 sequence is CSARREGPKTQYF. CDR3 DNA sequence: TGCAGTGCTAGGCGGGAGGGCCCGAAGACCCAGTACTTC.

This clonotype has only a few counts. The chain joins TRBV12-3 or TRBV12-4 to TRBJ2-6, with 9 bases identical to TRBD1. CDR3 length: 17 amino acids. The ends lost 7 bases at V and 0 bases at J; junction bases unmatched: 7. DNA of the CDR3: TGTGCCAGCAAACCGGGACAGGGTCCCTCTGGGGCCAACGTCCTGACTTTC. Its protein product is CASKPGQGPSGANVLTF.

The chain has TRBV7-2 and TRBJ2-7; possible D gene TRBD1, 6 bases. CDR1 and CDR2 (germline): SGHTA, FQGNSA. The CDR3 is 16 residues long. Deletions cut 1 base from V and 2 bases from J, with 15 bases between. CDR3 nucleotide sequence: TGTGCCAGCAGCTTAGGAGGTGGTGCAGGGGCCTACGAGCAGTACTTC. It translates to CASSLGGGAGAYEQYF.

The chain has TRBV5-1 and TRBJ1-2; D unresolved. The CDR3 is made up of 14 amino acids. Germline V gene lookup returns CDR1 SGHRS and CDR2 YFSETQ. The V gene lost 0 bases and the J gene lost 0 bases, with 6 bases spanning the gap. CDR3 sequence (DNA): TGCGCCAGCAGCTTGGCCGCGACTAACTATGGCTACACCTTC. Amino acids: CASSLAATNYGYTF.

The sample holds a few counts of this clonotype. J is TRBJ2-2 and V is TRBV12-3 or TRBV12-4; 9 bases are shared with TRBD2. CDR3 length: 16 residues. Trimming removed 4 bases from V and 5 bases from J; junction bases left unmatched: 8. CDR3 in DNA: TGTGCCAGCAGTTCCGTAGCGGGGGCGAGGACCGGGGAGCTGTTTTTT. Its translation is CASSSVAGARTGELFF.

This clonotype was seen a few times. The chain is built from TRBV20-1 and TRBJ2-5, with D possibly TRBD1 on 6 matching bases. CDR3 length: 13 amino acids. V was clipped by 6 bases and J by 2 bases, with 13 bases between them. Germline-derived CDR1 and CDR2 are DFQATT and SNEGSKA (reference sequence). CDR3 nucleotide sequence: TGCAGTGCGACGGAAGGGGGTCAAGAGACCCAGTACTTC. Its translation: CSATEGGQETQYF.

The rearrangement uses TRBV6-2 or TRBV6-3 and TRBJ2-2; D gene unclear. CDR3 length equals 18 residues. Germline V CDR1 and CDR2: MNHEY, SVGEGT. The V and J ends lost 0 bases and 0 bases respectively, with 14 bases between them. CDR3 bases: TGTGCCAGCAGTTACTCGAGTTTCAGGACCTCGAACACCGGGGAGCTGTTTTTT. Protein sequence: CASSYSSFRTSNTGELFF.

V is TRBV7-2 and J is TRBJ2-3; TRBD1 agrees at 8 bases. Germline-derived CDR1 and CDR2 are SGHTA and FQGNSA. The CDR3 contains 15 residues. The J segment lost 5 bases and the V segment lost 3 bases, leaving 7 bases of the junction unmatched. CDR3 sequence: CASSFKDRVLDTQYF. CDR3 DNA sequence: TGTGCCAGCAGCTTCAAGGACAGGGTATTAGATACGCAGTATTTT.

This clonotype was seen repeatedly, ten times or more. This chain links TRBV20-1 with TRBJ2-5; perhaps TRBD1 as D (6 bases). This CDR3 contains 13 residues. From germline, CDR1 is DFQATT and CDR2 SNEGSKA (reference sequence). V shed 6 bases and J shed 4 bases, with 15 bases lying between them. CDR3 in DNA: TGCAGTGCCCCACAGGGTTGGGGAGAGACCCAGTACTTC. This sequence encodes CSAPQGWGETQYF.

The rearrangement uses TRBV28 and TRBJ2-4; D is unresolved. Germline lookup yields CDR1 MDHEN and CDR2 SYDVKM. The CDR3 runs to 11 residues. CDR3 nucleotides: TGTGTGGCTGAAGGCAAAAACATTCAGTACTTC. As protein: CVAEGKNIQYF. The full variable domain, rest sourced from reference TRBV28 and TRBJ2-4, is DVKVTQSSRYLVKRTGEKVFLECVQDMDHENMFWYRQDPGLGLRLIYFSYDVKMKEKGDIPEGYSVSREKKERFSLILESASTNQTSMYLCVAEGKNIQYFGAGTRLSVL.

The rearrangement links TRBV3-1 to TRBJ1-3; no firm D call. This CDR3 comprises 11 residues. The germline V gene has CDR1 LGHDT and CDR2 YNNKEL (reference sequence). V was trimmed by 5 bases and J by 8 bases, leaving 7 bases between them. CDR3 bases: TGTGCCAGCAGCACGAGGCACACCATATATTTT. Its protein product is CASSTRHTIYF.

This clonotype was seen once. The J gene is TRBJ2-5, the V gene TRBV18; D not resolved. There are 12 residues in the CDR3. The V and J ends lost 1 base and 8 bases respectively, with 8 bases between them. Germline lookup yields CDR1 KGHSH and CDR2 LQKENI. The DNA for the CDR3 is TGTGCCAGCTCACCACAATCGCGAACCCAGTACTTC. It yields the protein CASSPQSRTQYF.

This clonotype was counted a few times. V and J are TRBV4-2 and TRBJ2-7; TRBD2 matches 10 bases. CDR3 size: 13 residues. V lost 5 bases, J lost 7 bases, and 5 bases stayed unmatched. Germline CDR1 LGHNA, CDR2 YNFKEQ. CDR3 amino acids: CASSDIAGGEQYF. The CDR3 DNA is TGTGCCAGCAGCGACATAGCGGGGGGTGAGCAGTACTTC.

This chain uses TRBV12-3 or TRBV12-4 with TRBJ2-5; D perhaps matches TRBD1 (6 bases). There are 14 residues in the CDR3. V was shortened by 1 base and J by 4 bases, with 10 bases between the two germline ends. CDR3 sequence reads: CASSLGTAIETQYF. CDR3 coding DNA: TGTGCCAGCAGTTTAGGGACAGCAATAGAGACCCAGTACTTC.

A few counts support this clonotype. V gene TRBV7-2 combines with J gene TRBJ1-1; a possible D gene is TRBD1 (6 bases). V was pared by 5 bases and J by 0 bases, with 16 bases between. The CDR3 contains 16 residues. Germline V gives CDR1 SGHTA, CDR2 FQGNSA. The CDR3 DNA reads as TGTGCCAGCAGCCCCAAGGGGGGCCGGATGAACACTGAAGCTTTCTTT. This encodes CASSPKGGRMNTEAFF.

The V gene is TRBV3-1, the J gene TRBJ2-7; either TRBD1 or TRBD2 may fit D (5 bases each). Between the trimmed V and J ends, which lost 8 bases and 1 base, there was a span of 12 bases. This CDR3 region has 13 residues. In germline, CDR1 is LGHDT, CDR2 YNNKEL (reference sequence). The CDR3 sequence: CASGWDGSYEQYF. As DNA, the CDR3 is TGTGCCAGCGGATGGGACGGATCCTACGAGCAGTACTTC.

This clonotype was seen a few times. The chain links TRBV6-2 or TRBV6-3 to TRBJ2-4; 14 bases match TRBD2. CDR3 length: 19 amino acids. Germline lookup yields CDR1 MNHEY and CDR2 SVGEGT. Trimming cost V 6 bases and J 0 bases; bases outside gene matches: 10. CDR3 region: CASRPFGTSGSPAKNIQYF. Written as DNA, the CDR3 is TGTGCCAGCAGACCTTTTGGGACTAGCGGGAGCCCAGCCAAAAACATTCAGTACTTC.

This clonotype was recorded many times. The chain uses TRBV5-1 and TRBJ1-1, with D perhaps TRBD1 (6 bases). Germline V lookup: CDR1 SGHRS, CDR2 YFSETQ. This CDR3 region has 14 residues. Trimming left V 0 bases short and J 5 bases short, with 11 bases between. Written as DNA, the CDR3 is TGCGCCAGCAGCTTGGCCCCGGGGGCAACTGAAGCTTTCTTT. Translated: CASSLAPGATEAFF.

The sample holds a few counts of this clonotype. V gene TRBV28 combines with J gene TRBJ2-5; 9 bases match TRBD1. The CDR3 runs 12 residues. Looked up from germline, CDR1 is MDHEN and CDR2 is SYDVKM. The trim removed 7 bases at V and 8 bases at J, leaving 5 bases unmatched. The CDR3 coding sequence is TGTGCCAGCAAAGACAGGGGGTTAACCCAGTACTTC. Protein product: CASKDRGLTQYF.

The chain couples TRBV7-2 to TRBJ2-1; no clear D. Germline V CDR1 and CDR2: SGHTA, FQGNSA. Trimming left V 1 base short and J 2 bases short, with 9 bases between. The CDR3 spans 15 residues. The CDR3 region has the DNA TGTGCCAGCAGCTTAGACCCTGGCGCCTACAATGAGCAGTTCTTC. Its protein product is CASSLDPGAYNEQFF.

The chain recombines TRBV6-5 with TRBJ2-4, with D possibly matching TRBD2 (6 bases). Per the germline V gene, CDR1 is MNHEY and CDR2 is SVGAGI. This CDR3 contains 17 residues. Deletions cut 0 bases from V and 3 bases from J, with 15 bases between. The CDR3 is CASSYSSGGKGKNIQYF. The CDR3 nucleotides are TGTGCCAGCAGTTACTCGAGTGGCGGGAAGGGCAAAAACATTCAGTACTTC.

Here the CDR3 DNA reads TGTGCCAGCAGGCCTAGCGGGAGGGGGGAGACCCAGTACTTC. It encodes CASRPSGRGETQYF. This chain joins TRBV6-2 or TRBV6-3 and TRBJ2-5; 12 bases are a match to TRBD2. CDR1 is MNHEY and CDR2 is SVGEGT in the germline V gene. This CDR3 spans 14 amino acids. After removal of 6 bases from V and 5 bases from J, the junction contained 4 bases not matched to a gene.

This chain links TRBV6-1 with TRBJ2-3; TRBD2 matches at 7 bases. Germline V gene sequence: CDR1 MNHNS, CDR2 SASEGT. The CDR3 is made up of 15 amino acids. V was pared by 6 bases and J by 1 base, with 7 bases of the junction left unmatched. The CDR3 DNA is TGTGCCAGCAGAAAGGCGGCGGGGGGCACAGATACGCAGTATTTT. Its protein is CASRKAAGGTDTQYF.

The chain carries TRBV3-1 and TRBJ2-4, with 7 bases that match TRBD1. CDR1 is LGHDT and CDR2 is YNNKEL in the germline V gene (reference sequence). The CDR3 runs to 19 residues. Losses at the gene ends were 0 bases for V and 0 bases for J; bases not matched to a gene: 11. The CDR3 sequence: CASSQDLAGGRVAKNIQYF. The CDR3 bases are TGTGCCAGCAGCCAAGATTTGGCAGGGGGAAGGGTAGCCAAAAACATTCAGTACTTC. Variable domain in full (rest from reference TRBV3-1 and TRBJ2-4): DTAVSQTPKYLVTQMGNDKSIKCEQNLGHDTMYWYKQDSKKFLKIMFSYNNKELIINETVPNRFSPKSPDKAHLNLHINSLELGDSAVYFCASSQDLAGGRVAKNIQYFGAGTRLSVL.

The chain combines TRBV9 with TRBJ2-1; no clear D. Germline V lookup: CDR1 SGDLS, CDR2 YYNGEE. This CDR3 is 17 amino acids long. V lost 0 bases to trimming and J lost 0 bases, with 13 bases between them. The CDR3 loop reads CASSVGGPRSSYNEQFF. Written as DNA, the CDR3 is TGTGCCAGCAGCGTAGGTGGACCCAGGAGCTCCTACAATGAGCAGTTCTTC.

This clonotype occurred a few times. The chain links TRBV4-2 to TRBJ2-7; 8 nucleotides align to TRBD2. This CDR3 comprises 15 residues. Trimming at V came to 4 bases and at J to 1 base, leaving 6 bases not matched to a gene. CDR1 is LGHNA and CDR2 is YNFKEQ in the germline V gene. CDR3 in amino acids: CASSLTSDPSYEQYF. As DNA, the CDR3 is TGTGCCAGCAGCCTGACTAGCGACCCTTCCTACGAGCAGTACTTC.

V gene TRBV20-1 combines with J gene TRBJ2-5, with 8 positions matching TRBD2. The germline CDR1 and CDR2 sequences are DFQATT and SNEGSKA (reference sequence). The CDR3 is 15 residues long. Trimming at V came to 3 bases and at J to 4 bases, leaving 10 bases not matched to a gene. The CDR3 is CSASGVAGRGETQYF. Written as DNA, the CDR3 is TGCAGTGCTAGCGGGGTAGCGGGACGAGGAGAGACCCAGTACTTC.